A single sample is the source of the 29 T cell receptor beta chains below, sequenced in a study of blood T cell repertoires in COVID-19. Measured with immunoSEQ multiplex PCR; TCRdb has only the in-frame clones, and not every one. Of about 300,000 clones in the sample, less than 85% were seen once. The sequenced sample consisted of peripheral blood. All receptors come from a human donor with COVID-19, enrolled during active disease. The donor label of this sample is uncertain.

The V gene is TRBV11-2, the J gene TRBJ2-1; tentatively, D is TRBD2 (6 bases). This CDR3 has 13 amino acids. The germline V and J ends were trimmed by 6 bases and 6 bases, with 12 bases remaining between them. Germline CDR1 reads SGHAT; CDR2 reads FQNNGV. The DNA of the CDR3 is TGTGCCAGCAGAAATAGCGGAGGCAATGAGCAGTTCTTC. It yields the protein CASRNSGGNEQFF. The full variable domain, completed using reference TRBV11-2 and TRBJ2-1, is EAGVAQSPRYKIIEKRQSVAFWCNPISGHATLYWYQQILGQGPKLLIQFQNNGVVDDSQLPKDRFSAERLKGVDSTLKIQPAKLEDSAVYLCASRNSGGNEQFFGPGTRLTVL.

V and J are TRBV3-1 (or the pseudogene TRBV3-2) and TRBJ2-1; D is unclear. Germline lookup yields CDR1 LGHDT and CDR2 YNNKEL (reference sequence). The V gene lost 4 bases and the J gene lost 1 base, with 14 bases spanning the gap. The CDR3 is 16 residues long. This CDR3 reads CASSPFLTLSYNEQFF. The CDR3 DNA is TGTGCCAGCAGCCCTTTTCTGACTTTATCCTACAATGAGCAGTTCTTC.

The genes are TRBV5-1 and TRBJ1-1, with a possible D match to TRBD1 (6 bases). CDR1 is SGHRS, CDR2 YFSETQ, per germline. This CDR3 comprises 14 residues. V was clipped by 2 bases and J by 1 base, with 9 bases between them. CDR3: CASSFYRANTEAFF. The CDR3 nucleotides are TGCGCCAGCAGCTTTTACAGGGCGAACACTGAAGCTTTCTTT.

The chain employs TRBV21-1 and TRBJ1-2. TRBV21-1 is a recognized pseudogene. CDR3 length: 17 amino acids. CDR3 region: CASSIGPPGGIRYGYTF. The CDR3 coding sequence is TGTGCCAGCAGCATTGGCCCGCCGGGGGGCATACGGTATGGCTACACCTTC.

The gene calls are TRBV5-1 and TRBJ2-2; possible D gene TRBD1, 5 bases. The V end lost 0 bases, the J end lost 4 bases, and 13 bases lay between the germline ends. CDR1 and CDR2 from the germline V gene are SGHRS and YFSETQ. The CDR3 has 16 residues. CDR3 coding DNA: TGCGCCAGCAGCTTGGGACAGATCCAGGGCACCGGGGAGCTGTTTTTT. It codes for CASSLGQIQGTGELFF. Combining the CDR3 with reference TRBV5-1 and TRBJ2-2 gives the whole variable domain KAGVTQTPRYLIKTRGQQVTLSCSPISGHRSVSWYQQTPGQGLQFLFEYFSETQRNKGNFPGRFSGRQFSNSRSEMNVSTLELGDSALYLCASSLGQIQGTGELFFGEGSRLTVL.

The chain combines TRBV5-1 with TRBJ2-1, with 9 bases identical to TRBD1. The J segment lost 2 bases and the V segment lost 0 bases, leaving 9 bases of the junction unmatched. CDR3 size: 18 residues. Germline-derived CDR1 and CDR2 are SGHRS and YFSETQ. The CDR3 reads CASSLAASRTGAYNEQFF. In DNA form, the CDR3 reads TGCGCCAGCAGCTTGGCAGCGTCAAGGACAGGGGCCTACAATGAGCAGTTCTTC.

As for this clone: In the same sample, other DNA sequences code for this CDR3. The J gene is TRBJ1-1, the V gene TRBV6-6; TRBD1 might be the D (5 bases). The CDR3 totals 13 residues. The germline V and J ends were trimmed by 2 bases and 4 bases, with 8 bases remaining between them. Germline CDR1 reads MNHNY; CDR2 reads SVGAGI (reference sequence). CDR3 region: CASSYPGGTEAFF. The CDR3 DNA follows: TGTGCCAGCAGTTACCCCGGGGGCACTGAAGCTTTCTTT.

V usage is TRBV12-5 and J usage is TRBJ2-3; 7 bases agree with TRBD2. The CDR3 consists of 17 residues. Germline loops: CDR1 LGHNT, CDR2 FRNRAP. The junction had 15 bases not matched to a gene; V was cut back by 5 bases and J by 4 bases. Here the CDR3 reads CASGPRLGEGQADTQYF. CDR3 in DNA: TGTGCTAGTGGTCCACGTCTCGGGGAGGGCCAAGCAGATACGCAGTATTTT.

The chain carries TRBV6-5 and TRBJ2-5; TRBD1 matches 7 bases. Germline trimming cut 6 bases from V and 0 bases from J; bases unmatched to any gene: 7. CDR1 and CDR2 (germline): MNHEY, SVGAGI. This CDR3 has 15 residues. In nucleotides, the CDR3 is TGTGCCAGCAGATACAGGGACAGAAACCAAGAGACCCAGTACTTC. It translates to CASRYRDRNQETQYF.

This clone is a singleton in its sample. The rearrangement joins TRBV28 to TRBJ2-7, with 7 bases that match TRBD1. Germline CDR1 is MDHEN and CDR2 is SYDVKM. The V segment lost 7 bases and the J segment 5 bases; nucleotides outside the gene matches: 14. This CDR3 region has 15 residues. The CDR3 sequence: CASTLGTEIFDEQYF. DNA for the CDR3: TGTGCCAGCACCCTAGGGACAGAAATTTTTGACGAGCAGTACTTC.

The V gene is TRBV29-1, the J gene TRBJ2-3; the match to TRBD2 covers 8 bases. Unmatched junction bases numbered 8, after V lost 7 bases and J lost 5 bases. There are 13 residues in the CDR3. CDR1 and CDR2 from the germline V gene are SQVTM and ANQGSEA. DNA of the CDR3: TGCAGCGCCCCGGGACTAGGAGTAGATACGCAGTATTTT. Protein: CSAPGLGVDTQYF.

V is TRBV11-3 and J is TRBJ2-1; 9 nucleotides align to TRBD2. Germline trimming cut 1 base from V and 6 bases from J; bases unmatched to any gene: 10. CDR1 and CDR2 from the germline V gene are SGHNT and YENEEA. The CDR3 is 17 amino acids. Here the CDR3 reads CASSLGGGGRAGNEQFF. In DNA form, the CDR3 reads TGTGCCAGCAGCTTAGGGGGTGGCGGGAGGGCCGGCAATGAGCAGTTCTTC.

The chain recombines TRBV7-9 with TRBJ1-1; D may be TRBD1 (6 bases). Germline V CDR1 and CDR2: SEHNR, FQNEAQ (reference sequence). CDR3 length: 12 amino acids. The V gene lost 6 bases and the J gene lost 11 bases, with 16 bases spanning the gap. The CDR3 loop is CASSFEDRAAFF. DNA for the CDR3: TGTGCCAGCAGTTTCGAGGACAGAGCGGCTTTCTTT. The full variable domain, in which reference TRBV7-9 and TRBJ1-1 provide the parts outside the CDR3, is DTGVSQNPRHKITKRGQNVTFRCDPISEHNRLYWYRQTLGQGPEFLTYFQNEAQLEKSRLLSDRFSAERPKGSFSTLEIQRTEQGDSAMYLCASSFEDRAAFFGQGTRLTVV.

The rearrangement joins TRBV28 to TRBJ1-1; 7 bases line up with TRBD1. V lost 6 bases and J lost 6; bases outside the gene matches: 7. The CDR3 is 13 amino acids. The germline V gene has CDR1 MDHEN and CDR2 SYDVKM. The CDR3 bases are TGTGCCAGCAGCAGGGGACAGACAGCTGAAGCTTTCTTT. Amino acids: CASSRGQTAEAFF.

Many counts were recorded for this clone. The V gene is TRBV6-1, the J gene TRBJ1-5; D not certain. V was trimmed by 1 base and J by 7 bases, leaving 11 bases between them. The CDR3 length is 14 residues. The germline V gene has CDR1 MNHNS and CDR2 SASEGT. CDR3 in amino acids: CASSEVSTNQPQHF. The CDR3 DNA reads as TGTGCCAGCAGTGAAGTCAGTACAAACCAGCCCCAGCATTTT.

This chain uses TRBV28 with TRBJ2-3; D is perhaps TRBD2 (5 bases). The germline V gene has CDR1 MDHEN and CDR2 SYDVKM. Trimming pared 6 bases from V and 2 bases from J, leaving 21 bases between. This CDR3 has 17 residues. CDR3 bases: TGTGCCAGCAGCCTGGAGGCGAAGGGCCTCCTCACAGATACGCAGTATTTT. This translates into CASSLEAKGLLTDTQYF. Full variable domain (rest looked up from reference TRBV28 and TRBJ2-3): DVKVTQSSRYLVKRTGEKVFLECVQDMDHENMFWYRQDPGLGLRLIYFSYDVKMKEKGDIPEGYSVSREKKERFSLILESASTNQTSMYLCASSLEAKGLLTDTQYFGPGTRLTVL.

This sequence joins TRBV28 and TRBJ1-1; 7 nucleotides match TRBD1. The V and J ends lost 5 bases and 6 bases, in that order; junction bases with no gene match: 9. The germline V gene encodes CDR1 MDHEN and CDR2 SYDVKM. The CDR3 totals 14 residues. In DNA form, the CDR3 reads TGTGCCAGCAGTAAACAGGGGATCGGGGCTGAAGCTTTCTTT. Protein sequence: CASSKQGIGAEAFF.

The V call is TRBV19, the J call TRBJ1-4, with TRBD1 matching over 8 bases. J gave up 8 bases and V 4 bases, and 3 bases lay outside the gene matches. Germline CDR1 and CDR2: LNHDA and SQIVND (reference sequence). The CDR3 totals 13 residues. DNA of the CDR3: TGTGCCAGTAGTAACAGGGACAGGGAAAAACTGTTTTTT. This encodes CASSNRDREKLFF.

This chain connects TRBV2 to TRBJ2-7; TRBD2 matches at 10 bases. From germline, CDR1 is SNHLY and CDR2 FYNNEI. The V gene end was trimmed by 1 base and the J gene end by 12 bases; junction bases not matched to a gene: 12. The CDR3 runs to 15 residues. CDR3 loop: CASSEGIALAGVTYF. The CDR3 nucleotides are TGTGCCAGCAGTGAAGGGATTGCTCTAGCGGGAGTTACGTACTTC.

V and J are TRBV15 and TRBJ2-7; TRBD2 is a possible D gene (5 bases). The CDR3 is made up of 14 amino acids. Germline V gives CDR1 LNHNV, CDR2 YYDKDF (reference sequence). Trimming removed 1 base from V and 2 bases from J, with 9 bases in between. The CDR3 is CATSRVRGPYEQYF. CDR3 in DNA: TGTGCCACCAGCAGAGTTCGAGGGCCCTACGAGCAGTACTTC.

This clone was picked up a small number of times. The chain uses TRBV19 and TRBJ1-1, with D unclear. Germline CDR1 and CDR2: LNHDA and SQIVND (reference sequence). The CDR3 is 13 residues long. V lost 5 bases, J lost 1 base, and 8 bases lay in between. CDR3 in amino acids: CASSEGSNTEAFF. The CDR3 DNA is TGTGCCAGTAGTGAGGGATCGAACACTGAAGCTTTCTTT.

This chain joins TRBV19 and TRBJ2-7, with D unclear. The V end lost 3 bases, the J end lost 7 bases, and 13 bases lay between the germline ends. CDR1 and CDR2 (germline): LNHDA, SQIVND (reference sequence). The CDR3 extends over 13 amino acids. CDR3 DNA sequence: TGTGCCAGTAGTATCTCGGGTTTACGAGAGCAGTACTTC. This sequence encodes CASSISGLREQYF.

This rearrangement joins TRBV29-1 to TRBJ2-3; tentative D call: TRBD2 (5 bases). The CDR3 totals 16 residues. The V end lost 8 bases, the J end lost 0 bases, and 21 bases lay between the germline ends. Germline CDR1 SQVTM, CDR2 ANQGSEA. The chain's CDR3 is CSFSPGVQTSTDTQYF. CDR3 sequence (DNA): TGCAGCTTTTCCCCCGGGGTCCAAACTAGCACAGATACGCAGTATTTT.

The rearrangement uses TRBV5-1 and TRBJ2-4, with D possibly matching TRBD1 (6 bases). Germline values: CDR1 SGHRS, CDR2 YFSETQ. The CDR3 consists of 13 residues. Trimming stripped 4 bases from V and 11 bases from J, with 16 bases between. The CDR3 DNA reads TGCGCCAGCAGCCCCCGGGACACCGGGGTTCAGTACTTC. This codes for CASSPRDTGVQYF.

The chain employs TRBV9 and TRBJ1-2; perhaps TRBD1 as D (6 bases). Germline V gives CDR1 SGDLS, CDR2 YYNGEE. CDR3 length: 13 amino acids. V was clipped by 3 bases and J by 3 bases, with 9 bases between them. CDR3 in amino acids: CASSARGDYGYTF. The CDR3 region has the DNA TGTGCCAGCAGCGCCAGGGGAGACTATGGCTACACCTTC.

V and J are TRBV29-1 and TRBJ2-3; D not certain. Looked up from germline, CDR1 is SQVTM and CDR2 is ANQGSEA. The length of the CDR3 is 14 residues. V lost 4 bases and J lost 6, with 17 bases in between. The CDR3 protein is CSVGIGGVADTQYF. The CDR3 nucleotides are TGCAGCGTTGGAATCGGTGGAGTTGCGGATACGCAGTATTTT.

This chain uses TRBV18 with TRBJ2-1; TRBD2 might be the D (6 bases). The ends were cut back, 2 bases at V and 1 base at J, with 9 bases in the middle. From germline, CDR1 is KGHSH and CDR2 LQKENI. CDR3 length: 15 residues. In DNA, the CDR3 is TGTGCCAGCTCACCAACCGGGACTTCCTACAATGAGCAGTTCTTC. Translating gives CASSPTGTSYNEQFF. Full variable domain (remainder filled in from reference TRBV18 and TRBJ2-1): NAGVMQNPRHLVRRRGQEARLRCSPMKGHSHVYWYRQLPEEGLKFMVYLQKENIIDESGMPKERFSAEFPKEGPSILRIQQVVRGDSAAYFCASSPTGTSYNEQFFGPGTRLTVL.

The rearrangement joins TRBV30 to TRBJ1-2; 8 nucleotides match TRBD1. V lost 3 bases and J lost 2; bases outside the gene matches: 5. Germline CDR1 and CDR2: GTSNPN and SVGIG (reference sequence). The CDR3 is made up of 14 amino acids. For the CDR3, the DNA is TGTGCCTGGAGGGTCAGGGGGCTAAACTATGGCTACACCTTC. Residues: CAWRVRGLNYGYTF.

This chain uses TRBV5-1 with TRBJ2-1, with D maybe TRBD2 (6 bases). V was clipped by 4 bases and J by 3 bases, with 14 bases between them. The CDR3 has 15 amino acids. CDR1 and CDR2 (germline): SGHRS, YFSETQ. CDR3 sequence (DNA): TGCGCCAGCAGCCCCACGGCGGGAAACTACAATGAGCAGTTCTTC. Translated, it gives CASSPTAGNYNEQFF.